This T cell receptor beta chain was sequenced for a study of T cell changes during pregnancy in multiple sclerosis. The protocol was immunoSEQ multiplex PCR, while the TCRdb copy is restricted to in-frame clones and leaves out a portion. The sample lists fewer than 150,000 clones, about 95% occurring once. Per the germline V gene, CDR1 is SGHAT and CDR2 is FQNNGV. V lost 2 bases to trimming and J lost 2 bases; unmatched junction nucleotides: 12. CDR3 length equals 18 residues. The material sequenced was peripheral blood, taken after pregnancy. This receptor was identified in a female donor with multiple sclerosis, enrolled in a pregnancy study. The chain is built from TRBV11-2 and TRBJ2-5, with 9 bases identical to TRBD2. The CDR3 DNA reads TGTGCCAGCAGCTTATCGATTGGGGCTAGCGGGATTCAAGAGACCCAGTACTTC. It specifies CASSLSIGASGIQETQYF. Together with reference TRBV11-2 and TRBJ2-5, the CDR3 gives the full variable domain: EAGVAQSPRYKIIEKRQSVAFWCNPISGHATLYWYQQILGQGPKLLIQFQNNGVVDDSQLPKDRFSAERLKGVDSTLKIQPAKLEDSAVYLCASSLSIGASGIQETQYFGPGTRLLVL.